This TCR beta chain was recorded in a study of OX40 agonist ivuxolimab in advanced cancers. Study-level information: The group had a mean age of about 60 years, ranged from about 23 to 85, and was 80% to 85% male. The study's findings and limits: At 0.1 to 3.0 mg/kg, clonal expansion of CD4+ and CD8+ blood T cells had occurred by week 6.

Assay used: immunoSEQ multiplex PCR; TCRdb lists only in-frame clones, some missing. The data hold 99,000 or so clones, with 85% to 95% observed a single time. Researchers took blood at baseline, on cycle 4 day 1, and on cycle 7 day 1. There are 13 residues in the CDR3. Germline loops: CDR1 SGDLS, CDR2 YYNGEE. The V end was cut by 3 bases, the J end by 5 bases, with 11 bases between. On this clone itself: Antigen: not known.

The gene calls are TRBV9 and TRBJ2-5; unclear D gene. Material: CD4+ or CD8+ T cells sorted from blood, obtained in a trial of the OX40 agonist ivuxolimab. This TCR was sampled from an adult with an advanced solid tumor such as melanoma, head and neck, liver or kidney cancer. CDR3 protein: CASSGQVGETQYF. For the CDR3, the DNA is TGTGCCAGCAGCGGCCAGGTCGGGGAGACCCAGTACTTC.